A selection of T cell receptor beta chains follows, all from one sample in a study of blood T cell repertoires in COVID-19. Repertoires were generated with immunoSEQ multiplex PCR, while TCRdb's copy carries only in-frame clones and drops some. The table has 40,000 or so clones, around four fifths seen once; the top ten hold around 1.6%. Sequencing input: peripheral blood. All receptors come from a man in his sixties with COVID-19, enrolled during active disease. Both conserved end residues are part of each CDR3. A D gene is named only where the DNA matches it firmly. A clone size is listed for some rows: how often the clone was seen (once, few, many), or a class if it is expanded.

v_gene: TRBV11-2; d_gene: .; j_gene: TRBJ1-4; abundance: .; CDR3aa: CASSSGRKLFF; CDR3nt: TGTGCCAGCAGCTCCGGGAGAAAACTGTTTTTT
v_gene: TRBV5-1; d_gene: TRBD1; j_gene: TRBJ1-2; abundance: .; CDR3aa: CASSPQGAGNYGYTF; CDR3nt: TGCGCCAGCAGCCCCCAGGGGGCTGGCAACTATGGCTACACCTTC
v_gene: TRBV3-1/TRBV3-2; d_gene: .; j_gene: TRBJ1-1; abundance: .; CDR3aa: CASSRGGGPVGTEAFF; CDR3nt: TGTGCCAGCAGCCGAGGCGGGGGACCGGTGGGCACTGAAGCTTTCTTT
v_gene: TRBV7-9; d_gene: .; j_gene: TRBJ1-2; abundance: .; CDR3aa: CASSLFLGGLNYGYTF; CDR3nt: TGTGCCAGCAGCTTATTCTTGGGAGGACTGAACTATGGCTACACCTTC
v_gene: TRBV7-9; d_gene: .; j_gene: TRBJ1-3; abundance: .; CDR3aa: CASSLPGFDTIYF; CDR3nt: TGTGCCAGCAGCTTACCGGGTTTTGACACCATATATTTT
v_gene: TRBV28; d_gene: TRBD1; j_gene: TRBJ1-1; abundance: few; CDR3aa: CASSPGQEMNTEAFF; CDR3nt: TGTGCCAGCAGTCCCGGACAGGAAATGAACACTGAAGCTTTCTTT
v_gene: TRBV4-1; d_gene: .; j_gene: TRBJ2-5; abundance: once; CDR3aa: CASSQWRGETQYF; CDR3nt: TGCGCCAGCAGCCAATGGAGGGGAGAGACCCAGTACTTC
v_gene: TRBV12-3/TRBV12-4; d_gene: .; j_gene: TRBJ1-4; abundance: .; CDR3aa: CASSRGLGEKLFF; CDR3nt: TGTGCCAGCAGTCGGGGACTGGGGGAAAAACTGTTTTTT
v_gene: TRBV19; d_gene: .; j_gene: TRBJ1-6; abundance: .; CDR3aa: CASSRTIANSPLHF; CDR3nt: TGTGCCAGTAGTCGGACTATTGCAAATTCACCCCTCCACTTT
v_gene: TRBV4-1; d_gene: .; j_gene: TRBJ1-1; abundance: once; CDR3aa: CASSQGQAILNTEAFF; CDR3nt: TGCGCCAGCAGCCAAGGTCAGGCAATACTGAACACTGAAGCTTTCTTT
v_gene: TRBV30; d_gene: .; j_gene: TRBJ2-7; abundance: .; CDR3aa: CACKGPYEQYF; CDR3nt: TGTGCCTGTAAGGGGCCCTACGAGCAGTACTTC
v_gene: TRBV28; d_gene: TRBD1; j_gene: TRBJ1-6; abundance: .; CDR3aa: CASSSGTVDSPLHF; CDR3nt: TGTGCCAGCAGCTCCGGGACAGTCGATTCACCCCTCCACTTT
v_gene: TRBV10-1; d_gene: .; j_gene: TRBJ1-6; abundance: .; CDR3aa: CASSEQNNSPLHF; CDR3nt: TGCGCCAGCAGTGAGCAGAATAATTCACCCCTCCACTTT
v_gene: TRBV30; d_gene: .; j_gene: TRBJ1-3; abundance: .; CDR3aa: CAWSVGGSGNTIYF; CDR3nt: TGTGCCTGGAGTGTAGGGGGCTCTGGAAACACCATATATTTT
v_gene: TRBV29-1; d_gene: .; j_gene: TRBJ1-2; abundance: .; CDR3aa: CSVAAGTHWEGYTF; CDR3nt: TGCAGCGTAGCTGCCGGGACTCATTGGGAAGGCTACACCTTC
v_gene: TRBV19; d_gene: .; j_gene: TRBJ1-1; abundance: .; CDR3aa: CASSRVGGMTEAFF; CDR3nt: TGTGCCAGTAGTAGAGTCGGGGGGATGACTGAAGCTTTCTTT
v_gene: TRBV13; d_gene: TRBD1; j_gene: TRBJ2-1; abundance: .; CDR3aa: CASSLDRGTGNEQFF; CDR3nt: TGTGCCAGCAGCTTAGACAGGGGCACTGGAAATGAGCAGTTCTTC
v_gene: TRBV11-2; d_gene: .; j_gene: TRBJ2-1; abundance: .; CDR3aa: CASSSPGRGEQFF; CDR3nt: TGTGCCAGCAGCTCCCCGGGTAGGGGTGAGCAGTTCTTC
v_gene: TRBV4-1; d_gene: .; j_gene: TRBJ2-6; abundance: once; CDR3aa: CASSHSTGVGSGANVLTF; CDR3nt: TGCGCCAGCAGCCATTCGACAGGTGTGGGGTCTGGGGCCAACGTCCTGACTTTC
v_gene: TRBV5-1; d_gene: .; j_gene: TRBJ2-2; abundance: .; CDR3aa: CASSMIPGQNTGELFF; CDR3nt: TGCGCCAGCAGCATGATCCCGGGACAGAACACCGGGGAGCTGTTTTTT
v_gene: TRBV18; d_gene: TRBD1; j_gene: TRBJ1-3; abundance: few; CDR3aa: CASSPDRDRNTIYF; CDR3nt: TGTGCCAGCTCGCCCGACAGGGATAGAAACACCATATATTTT
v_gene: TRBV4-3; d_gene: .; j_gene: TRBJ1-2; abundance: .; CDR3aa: CASSQDGGRWGHGYTF; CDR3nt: TGCGCCAGCAGCCAAGATGGGGGCAGGTGGGGCCATGGCTACACCTTC
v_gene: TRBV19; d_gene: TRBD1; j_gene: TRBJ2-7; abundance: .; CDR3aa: CASSITGQPYEQYF; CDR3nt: TGTGCCAGTAGTATAACGGGACAGCCCTACGAGCAGTACTTC
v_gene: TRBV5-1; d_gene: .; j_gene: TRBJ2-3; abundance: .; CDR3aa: CASSHTRGPGVSDTQYF; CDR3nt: TGCGCCAGCAGCCATACCCGGGGTCCCGGCGTGTCAGATACGCAGTATTTT
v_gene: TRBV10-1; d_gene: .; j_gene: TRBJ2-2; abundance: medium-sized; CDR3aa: CASSQTGELFF; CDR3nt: TGCGCCAGCAGTCAAACCGGGGAGCTGTTTTTT
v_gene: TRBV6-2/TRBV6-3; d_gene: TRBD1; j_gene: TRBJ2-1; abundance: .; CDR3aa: CASSLLGTGGYEQFF; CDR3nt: TGTGCCAGCAGCCTACTGGGGACAGGGGGCTATGAGCAGTTCTTC
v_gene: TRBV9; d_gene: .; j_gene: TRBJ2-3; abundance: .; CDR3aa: CASSERLSTDTQYF; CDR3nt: TGTGCCAGCAGCGAGAGACTCAGCACAGATACGCAGTATTTT
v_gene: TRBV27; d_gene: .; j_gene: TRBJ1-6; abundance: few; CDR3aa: CASTRAGPNSPLHF; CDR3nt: TGTGCCAGCACCCGGGCAGGGCCCAATTCACCCCTCCACTTT
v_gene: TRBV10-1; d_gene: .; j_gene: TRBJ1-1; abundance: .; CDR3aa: CASRGSGWTEAFF; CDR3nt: TGCGCCAGCAGGGGCTCGGGATGGACTGAAGCTTTCTTT
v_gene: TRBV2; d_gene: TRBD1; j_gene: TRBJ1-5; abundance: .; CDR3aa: CASKPGQAYQPQHF; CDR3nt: TGTGCCAGCAAACCGGGACAGGCATATCAGCCCCAGCATTTT
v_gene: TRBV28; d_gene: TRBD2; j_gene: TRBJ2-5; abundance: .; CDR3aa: CASSPTSGRADVFGETQYF; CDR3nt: TGTGCCAGCAGCCCAACTAGCGGGAGGGCCGACGTGTTTGGAGAGACCCAGTACTTC
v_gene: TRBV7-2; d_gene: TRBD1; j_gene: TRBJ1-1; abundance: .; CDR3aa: CASSPSQGVAEAFF; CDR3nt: TGTGCCAGCAGCCCTAGCCAGGGGGTAGCTGAAGCTTTCTTT
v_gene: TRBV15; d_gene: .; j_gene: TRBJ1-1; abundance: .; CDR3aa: CATSREGGATEAFF; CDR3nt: TGTGCCACCAGCAGAGAAGGGGGGGCAACTGAAGCTTTCTTT
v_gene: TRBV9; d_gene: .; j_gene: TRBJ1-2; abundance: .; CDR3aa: CASSWDTRNYGYTF; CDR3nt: TGTGCCAGCAGCTGGGACACTCGAAACTATGGCTACACCTTC
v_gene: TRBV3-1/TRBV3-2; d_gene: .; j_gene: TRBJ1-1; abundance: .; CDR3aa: CASSQPGLNTEAFF; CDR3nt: TGTGCCAGCAGCCAACCAGGGTTGAACACTGAAGCTTTCTTT
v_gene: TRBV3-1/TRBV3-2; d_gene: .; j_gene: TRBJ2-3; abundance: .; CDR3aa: CASSSRDTQYF; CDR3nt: TGTGCCAGCAGCTCTCGGGATACGCAGTATTTT
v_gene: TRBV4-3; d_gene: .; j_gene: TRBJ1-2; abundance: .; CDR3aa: CASSQDYPGKNYGYTF; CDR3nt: TGCGCCAGCAGCCAAGATTATCCAGGGAAGAACTATGGCTACACCTTC
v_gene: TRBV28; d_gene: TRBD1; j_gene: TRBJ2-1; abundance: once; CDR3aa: CASSSPGQGDNEQFF; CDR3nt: TGTGCCAGCAGTTCACCGGGACAGGGGGACAATGAGCAGTTCTTC
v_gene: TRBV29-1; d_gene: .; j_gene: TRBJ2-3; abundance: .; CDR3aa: CSGRTPQSTDTQYF; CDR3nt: TGCAGCGGAAGGACTCCCCAAAGCACAGATACGCAGTATTTT
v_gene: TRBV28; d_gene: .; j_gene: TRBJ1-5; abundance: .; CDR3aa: CASSPGRGKPQHF; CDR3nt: TGTGCCAGCAGTCCTGGGAGGGGTAAGCCCCAGCATTTT
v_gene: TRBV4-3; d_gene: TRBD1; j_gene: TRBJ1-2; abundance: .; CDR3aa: CATQKDRGLGGYTF; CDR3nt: TGCGCCACCCAAAAAGACAGGGGGCTGGGTGGCTACACCTTC
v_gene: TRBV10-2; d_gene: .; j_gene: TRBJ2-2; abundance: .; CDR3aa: CASSGQTTGELFF; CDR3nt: TGCGCCAGCAGTGGACAGACCACCGGGGAGCTGTTTTTT
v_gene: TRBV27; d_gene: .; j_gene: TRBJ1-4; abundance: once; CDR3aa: CASSLTYTNEKLFF; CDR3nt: TGTGCCAGCAGTTTAACCTACACTAATGAAAAACTGTTTTTT
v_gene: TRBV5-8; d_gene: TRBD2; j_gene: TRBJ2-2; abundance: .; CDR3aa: CASSDPGLASGELFF; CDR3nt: TGTGCCAGCAGCGACCCGGGACTAGCCTCCGGGGAGCTGTTTTTT
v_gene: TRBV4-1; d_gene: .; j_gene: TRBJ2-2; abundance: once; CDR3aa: CASSQDLGDTGELFF; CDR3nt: TGCGCCAGCAGCCAGGACCTCGGGGACACCGGGGAGCTGTTTTTT
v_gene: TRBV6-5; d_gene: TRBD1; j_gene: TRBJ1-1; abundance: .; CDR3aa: CASRQGNMNTEAFF; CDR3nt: TGTGCCAGCAGACAGGGGAACATGAACACTGAAGCTTTCTTT
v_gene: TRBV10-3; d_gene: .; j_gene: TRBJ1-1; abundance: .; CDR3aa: CAIRAEATNTEAFF; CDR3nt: TGTGCCATCAGGGCTGAGGCCACGAACACTGAAGCTTTCTTT
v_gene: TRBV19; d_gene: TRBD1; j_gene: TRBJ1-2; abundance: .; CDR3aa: CASHRGRTGAGYTF; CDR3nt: TGTGCCAGTCACCGGGGGCGGACAGGGGCTGGCTACACCTTC
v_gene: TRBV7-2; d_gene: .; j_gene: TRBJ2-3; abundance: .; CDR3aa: CASSLAGSGTDTQYF; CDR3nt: TGTGCCAGCAGCTTAGCGGGATCGGGGACAGATACGCAGTATTTT
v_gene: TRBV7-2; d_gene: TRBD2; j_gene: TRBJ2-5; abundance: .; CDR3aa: CASSFSGRPRETQYF; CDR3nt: TGTGCCAGCAGCTTCAGCGGGAGGCCCAGAGAGACCCAGTACTTC
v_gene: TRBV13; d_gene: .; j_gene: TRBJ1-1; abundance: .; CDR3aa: CASSLLGVRNTEAFF; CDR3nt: TGTGCCAGCAGCTTACTCGGGGTTAGGAACACTGAAGCTTTCTTT
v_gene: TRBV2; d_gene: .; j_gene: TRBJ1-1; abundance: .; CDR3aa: CASKTEANTEAFF; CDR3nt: TGTGCCAGCAAAACGGAGGCAAACACTGAAGCTTTCTTT
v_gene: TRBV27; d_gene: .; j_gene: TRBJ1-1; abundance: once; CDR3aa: CASSSRLSAEAFF; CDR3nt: TGTGCCAGCAGTTCTAGACTGAGCGCTGAAGCTTTCTTT
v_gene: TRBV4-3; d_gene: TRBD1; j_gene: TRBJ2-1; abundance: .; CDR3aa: CASSQGSGGGHEQFF; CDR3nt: TGCGCCAGCAGCCAAGGGTCAGGGGGCGGGCATGAGCAGTTCTTC
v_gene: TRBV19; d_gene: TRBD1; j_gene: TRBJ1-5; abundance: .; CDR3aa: CASRTRRGQGGNQPQHF; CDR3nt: TGTGCCAGTAGAACCCGAAGGGGACAGGGGGGCAATCAGCCCCAGCATTTT
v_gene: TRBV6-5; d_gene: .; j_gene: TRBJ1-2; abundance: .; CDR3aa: CASAHETVYGYTF; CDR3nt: TGTGCCAGCGCTCACGAGACAGTCTATGGCTACACCTTC